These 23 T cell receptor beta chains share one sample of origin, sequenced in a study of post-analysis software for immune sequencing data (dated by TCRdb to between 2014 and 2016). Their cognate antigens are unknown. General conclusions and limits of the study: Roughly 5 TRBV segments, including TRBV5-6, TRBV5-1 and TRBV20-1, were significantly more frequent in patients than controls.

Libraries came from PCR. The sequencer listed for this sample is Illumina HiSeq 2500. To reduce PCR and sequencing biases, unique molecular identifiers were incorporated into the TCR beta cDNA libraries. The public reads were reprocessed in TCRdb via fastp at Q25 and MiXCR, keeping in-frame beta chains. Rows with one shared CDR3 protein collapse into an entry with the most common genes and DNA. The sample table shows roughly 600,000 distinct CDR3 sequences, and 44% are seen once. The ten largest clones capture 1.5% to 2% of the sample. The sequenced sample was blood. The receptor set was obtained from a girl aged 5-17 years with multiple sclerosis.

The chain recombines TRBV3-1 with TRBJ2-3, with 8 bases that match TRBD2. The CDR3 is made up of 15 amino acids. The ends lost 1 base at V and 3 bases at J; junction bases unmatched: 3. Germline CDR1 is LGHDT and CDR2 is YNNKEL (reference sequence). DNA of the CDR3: TGTGCCAGCAGCCAAGTTGGCGGGAGGACAGATACGCAGTATTTT. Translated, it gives CASSQVGGRTDTQYF.

The CDR3 DNA reads as TGCGCCAGCAGCCTGGACAGGGGGTTGAGCGAGCAGTACTTC. It encodes CASSLDRGLSEQYF. The V call is TRBV4-1, the J call TRBJ2-7, with TRBD1 matching over 10 bases. The V gene end was trimmed by 4 bases and the J gene end by 6 bases; junction bases not matched to a gene: 6. Germline CDR1 reads MGHRA; CDR2 reads YSYEKL. The CDR3 extends over 14 amino acids.

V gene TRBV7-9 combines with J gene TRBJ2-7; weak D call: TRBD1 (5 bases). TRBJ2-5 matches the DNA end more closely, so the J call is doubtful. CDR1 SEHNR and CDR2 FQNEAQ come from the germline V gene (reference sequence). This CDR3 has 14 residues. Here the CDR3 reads CASSLANRKETQYF. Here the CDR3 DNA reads TGTGCCAGCAGCTTAGCGAACAGGAAAGAGACCCAGTACTTC.

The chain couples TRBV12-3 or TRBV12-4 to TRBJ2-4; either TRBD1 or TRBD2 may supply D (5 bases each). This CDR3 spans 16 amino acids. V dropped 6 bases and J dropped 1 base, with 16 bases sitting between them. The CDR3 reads CASSSRGVEAKNIQYF. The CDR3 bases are TGTGCCAGCAGCAGCAGAGGGGTGGAGGCCAAAAACATTCAGTACTTC.

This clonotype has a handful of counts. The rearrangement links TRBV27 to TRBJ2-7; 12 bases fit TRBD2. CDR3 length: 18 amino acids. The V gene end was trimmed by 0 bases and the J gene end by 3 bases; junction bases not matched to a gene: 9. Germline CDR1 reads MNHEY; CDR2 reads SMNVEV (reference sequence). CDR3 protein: CASSLSAQLAGGFYEQYF. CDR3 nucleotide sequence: TGTGCCAGCAGTTTATCGGCCCAACTAGCGGGAGGTTTCTACGAGCAGTACTTC.

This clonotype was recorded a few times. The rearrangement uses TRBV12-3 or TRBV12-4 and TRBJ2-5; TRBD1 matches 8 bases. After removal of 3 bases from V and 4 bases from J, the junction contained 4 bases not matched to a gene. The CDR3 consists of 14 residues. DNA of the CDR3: TGTGCCAGCAGTTTGGGCAGGGGGCGAGAGACCCAGTACTTC. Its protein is CASSLGRGRETQYF.

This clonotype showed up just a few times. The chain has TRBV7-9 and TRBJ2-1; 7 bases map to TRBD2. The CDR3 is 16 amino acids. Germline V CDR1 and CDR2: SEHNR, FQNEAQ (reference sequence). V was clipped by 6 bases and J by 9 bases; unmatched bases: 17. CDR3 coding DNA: TGTGCCAGCAGGCTCTTGGGGGGGGAGAGGGTCCGTGAGCAGTTCTTC. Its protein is CASRLLGGERVREQFF.

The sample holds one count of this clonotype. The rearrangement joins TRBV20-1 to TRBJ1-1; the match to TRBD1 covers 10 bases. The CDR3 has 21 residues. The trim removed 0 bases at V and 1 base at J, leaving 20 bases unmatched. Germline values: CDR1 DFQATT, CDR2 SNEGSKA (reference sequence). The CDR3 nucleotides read TGCAGTGCTAGAGATTATTTTGGTGGTCCCGGGACAGGGGAGGGGAACACTGAAGCTTTCTTT. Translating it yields CSARDYFGGPGTGEGNTEAFF.

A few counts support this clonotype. CDR3 sequence reads: CASSLDQGALNGYTF. The DNA of the CDR3 is TGCGCCAGCAGCTTGGATCAGGGGGCTCTTAATGGCTACACCTTC. This chain uses TRBV5-1 with TRBJ1-2; the match to TRBD1 covers 8 bases. Trimming cost V 0 bases and J 6 bases; bases outside gene matches: 7. Germline CDR1 and CDR2: SGHRS and YFSETQ. This CDR3 is 15 amino acids long.

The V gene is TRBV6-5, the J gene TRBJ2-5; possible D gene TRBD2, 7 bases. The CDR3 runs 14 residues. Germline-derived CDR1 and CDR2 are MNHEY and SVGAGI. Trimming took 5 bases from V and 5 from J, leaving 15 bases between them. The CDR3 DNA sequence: TGTGCCAGCAGTCCCCTCGGGGGGCTGGAGACCCAGTACTTC. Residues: CASSPLGGLETQYF.

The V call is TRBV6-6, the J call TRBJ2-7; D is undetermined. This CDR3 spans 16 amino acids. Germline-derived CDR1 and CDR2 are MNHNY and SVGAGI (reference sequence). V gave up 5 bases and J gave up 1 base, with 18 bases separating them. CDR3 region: CASSPSPPGWSYEQYF. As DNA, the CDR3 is TGTGCCAGCAGTCCCTCGCCCCCCGGGTGGTCCTACGAGCAGTACTTC.

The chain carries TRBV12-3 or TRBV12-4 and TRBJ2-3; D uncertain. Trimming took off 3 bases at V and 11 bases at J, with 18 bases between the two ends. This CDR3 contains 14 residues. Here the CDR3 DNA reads TGTGCCAGCAGTTTTCACCCAGATTACTACGAGCAGTATTTT. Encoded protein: CASSFHPDYYEQYF.

The CDR3 DNA sequence: TGCAGCGTTGAAGATCGGCTACAGGGGTTTTATGGCTACACCTTC. This sequence encodes CSVEDRLQGFYGYTF. The chain has TRBV29-1 and TRBJ1-2; the match to TRBD1 covers 7 bases. Per the germline V gene, CDR1 is SQVTM and CDR2 is ANQGSEA. V shed 0 bases and J 5 bases; nucleotides not matched to a gene: 9. This CDR3 has 15 residues.

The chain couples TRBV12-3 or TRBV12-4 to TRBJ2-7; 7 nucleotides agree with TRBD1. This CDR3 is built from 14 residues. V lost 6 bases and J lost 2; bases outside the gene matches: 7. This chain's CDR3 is CASRTTGKAYEQYF. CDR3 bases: TGTGCCAGCAGGACGACAGGGAAGGCCTACGAGCAGTACTTC.

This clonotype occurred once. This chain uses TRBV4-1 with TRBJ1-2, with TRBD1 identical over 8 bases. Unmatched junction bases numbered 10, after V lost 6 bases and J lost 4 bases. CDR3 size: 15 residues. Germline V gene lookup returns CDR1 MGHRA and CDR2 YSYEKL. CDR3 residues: CASSPQGERRYGYTF. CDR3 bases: TGCGCCAGCAGTCCACAGGGGGAACGGCGCTATGGCTACACCTTC.

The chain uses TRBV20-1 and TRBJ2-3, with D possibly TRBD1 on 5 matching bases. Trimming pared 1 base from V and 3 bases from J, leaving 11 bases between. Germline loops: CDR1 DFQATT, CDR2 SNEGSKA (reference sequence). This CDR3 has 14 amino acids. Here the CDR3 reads CSARVTAWTDTQYF. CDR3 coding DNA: TGCAGTGCTAGAGTGACAGCCTGGACAGATACGCAGTATTTT.

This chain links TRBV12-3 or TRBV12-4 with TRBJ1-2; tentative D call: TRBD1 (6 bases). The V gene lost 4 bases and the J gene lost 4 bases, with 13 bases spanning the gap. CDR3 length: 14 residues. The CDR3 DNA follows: TGTGCCAGCAGTTCTAGGGACACCCTCTATGGCTACACCTTC. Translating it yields CASSSRDTLYGYTF.

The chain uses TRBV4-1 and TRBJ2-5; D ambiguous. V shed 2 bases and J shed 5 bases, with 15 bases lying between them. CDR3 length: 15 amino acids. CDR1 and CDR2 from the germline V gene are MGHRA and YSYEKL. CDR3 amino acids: CASSQWGGQLETQYF. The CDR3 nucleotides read TGCGCCAGCAGCCAATGGGGTGGGCAGCTGGAGACCCAGTACTTC.

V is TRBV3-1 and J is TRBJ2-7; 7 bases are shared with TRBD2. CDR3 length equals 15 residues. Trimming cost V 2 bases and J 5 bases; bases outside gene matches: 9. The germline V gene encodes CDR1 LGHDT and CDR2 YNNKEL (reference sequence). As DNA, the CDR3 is TGTGCCAGCAGCCAACGCGGGAGCGCCAAGAACGAGCAGTACTTC. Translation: CASSQRGSAKNEQYF.

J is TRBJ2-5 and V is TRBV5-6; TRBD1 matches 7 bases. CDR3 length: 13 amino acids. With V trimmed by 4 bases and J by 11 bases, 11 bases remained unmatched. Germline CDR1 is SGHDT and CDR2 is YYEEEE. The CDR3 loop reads CASSQGPTGEQYF. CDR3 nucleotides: TGTGCCAGCAGCCAAGGGCCCACAGGGGAGCAGTACTTC.

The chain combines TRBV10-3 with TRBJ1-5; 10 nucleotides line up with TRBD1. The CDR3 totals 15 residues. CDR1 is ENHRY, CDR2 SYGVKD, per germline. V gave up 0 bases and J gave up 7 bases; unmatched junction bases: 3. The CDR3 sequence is CAISESGQGKQPQHF. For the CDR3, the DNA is TGTGCCATCAGTGAGTCGGGACAGGGGAAACAGCCCCAGCATTTT.

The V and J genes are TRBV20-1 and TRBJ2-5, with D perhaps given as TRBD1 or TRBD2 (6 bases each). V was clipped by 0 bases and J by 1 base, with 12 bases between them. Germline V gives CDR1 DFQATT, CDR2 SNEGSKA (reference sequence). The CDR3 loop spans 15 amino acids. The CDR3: CSARDGGAFQETQYF. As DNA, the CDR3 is TGCAGTGCTAGAGACGGGGGCGCTTTCCAAGAGACCCAGTACTTC.

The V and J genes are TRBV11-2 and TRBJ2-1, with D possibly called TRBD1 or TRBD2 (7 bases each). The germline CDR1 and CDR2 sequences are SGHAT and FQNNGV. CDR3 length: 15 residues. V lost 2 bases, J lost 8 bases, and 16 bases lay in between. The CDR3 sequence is CASSLQGGGFDEQFF. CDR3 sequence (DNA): TGTGCCAGCAGCTTACAGGGGGGGGGATTTGATGAGCAGTTCTTC.